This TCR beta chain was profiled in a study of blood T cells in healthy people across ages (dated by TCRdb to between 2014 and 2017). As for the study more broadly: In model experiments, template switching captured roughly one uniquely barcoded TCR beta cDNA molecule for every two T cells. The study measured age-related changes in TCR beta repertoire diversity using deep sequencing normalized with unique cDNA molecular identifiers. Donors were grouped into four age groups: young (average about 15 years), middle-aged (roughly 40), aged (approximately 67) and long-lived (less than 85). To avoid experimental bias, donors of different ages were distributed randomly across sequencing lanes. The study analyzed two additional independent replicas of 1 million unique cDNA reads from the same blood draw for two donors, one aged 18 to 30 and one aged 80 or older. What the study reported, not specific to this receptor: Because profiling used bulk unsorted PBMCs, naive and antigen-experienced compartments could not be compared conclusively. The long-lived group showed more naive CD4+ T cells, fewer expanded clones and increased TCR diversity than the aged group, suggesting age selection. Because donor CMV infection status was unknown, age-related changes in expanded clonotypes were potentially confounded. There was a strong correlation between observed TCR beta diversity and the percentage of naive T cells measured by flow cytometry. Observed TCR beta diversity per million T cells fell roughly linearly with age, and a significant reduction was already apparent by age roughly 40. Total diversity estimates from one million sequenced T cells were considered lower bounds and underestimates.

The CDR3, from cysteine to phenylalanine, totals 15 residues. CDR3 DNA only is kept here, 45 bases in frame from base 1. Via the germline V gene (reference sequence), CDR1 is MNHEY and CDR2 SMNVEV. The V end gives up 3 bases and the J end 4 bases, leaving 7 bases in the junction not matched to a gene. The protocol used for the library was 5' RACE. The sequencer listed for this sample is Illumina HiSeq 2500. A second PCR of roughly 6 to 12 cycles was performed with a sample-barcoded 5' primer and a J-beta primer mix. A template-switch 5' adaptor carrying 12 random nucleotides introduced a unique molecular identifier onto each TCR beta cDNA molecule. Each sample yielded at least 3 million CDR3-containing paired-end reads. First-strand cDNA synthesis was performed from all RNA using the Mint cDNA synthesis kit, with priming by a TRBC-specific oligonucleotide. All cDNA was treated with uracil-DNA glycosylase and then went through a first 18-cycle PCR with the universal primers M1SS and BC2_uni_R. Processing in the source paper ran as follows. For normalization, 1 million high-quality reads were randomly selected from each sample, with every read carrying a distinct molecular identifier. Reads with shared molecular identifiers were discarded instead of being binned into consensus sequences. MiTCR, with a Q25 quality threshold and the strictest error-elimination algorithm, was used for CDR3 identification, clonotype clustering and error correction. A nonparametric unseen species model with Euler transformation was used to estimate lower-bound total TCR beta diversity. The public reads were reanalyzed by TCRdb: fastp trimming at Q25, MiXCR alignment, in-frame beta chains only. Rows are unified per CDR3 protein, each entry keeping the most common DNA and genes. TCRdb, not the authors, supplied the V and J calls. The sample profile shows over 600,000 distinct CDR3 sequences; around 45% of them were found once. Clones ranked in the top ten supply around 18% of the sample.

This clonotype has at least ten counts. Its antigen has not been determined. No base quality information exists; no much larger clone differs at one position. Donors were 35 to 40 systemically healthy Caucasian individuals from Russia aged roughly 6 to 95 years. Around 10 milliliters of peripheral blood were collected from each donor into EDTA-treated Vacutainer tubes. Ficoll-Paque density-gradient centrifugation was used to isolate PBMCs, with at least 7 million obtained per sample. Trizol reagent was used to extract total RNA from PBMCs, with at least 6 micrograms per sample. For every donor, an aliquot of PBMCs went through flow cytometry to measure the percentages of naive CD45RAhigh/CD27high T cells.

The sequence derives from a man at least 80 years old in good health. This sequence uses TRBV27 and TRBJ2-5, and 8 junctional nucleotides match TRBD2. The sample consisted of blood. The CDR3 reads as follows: CASSLSSGIGETQYF. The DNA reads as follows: TGTGCCAGCAGTTTGAGTAGCGGGATCGGAGAGACCCAGTACTTC.